What follows describes a single TCR beta chain. The data stem from a study of T cells in Graves' hyperthyroidism and ophthalmopathy. Trimming left V 7 bases short and J 4 bases short, with 8 bases between. This CDR3 has 12 residues. CDR1 is LNHDA, CDR2 SQIVND, per germline (reference sequence). RNA transcripts yielded amplified TCR beta CDR3 regions. The TCR CDR3 first-round RT-PCR relied on the HTBI primer set. TCRdb analysed the multiplex PCR reads with MiXCR anew, one entry per CDR3 protein. The table records about half a million distinct CDR3 sequences, roughly 16% of them present only once. The sequence was obtained from a woman aged 25 to 39 with Graves' ophthalmopathy. The chain employs TRBV19 and TRBJ2-1; possibly TRBD1 for D (5 bases). The source material was blood. CDR3 nucleotides: TGTGCCAGTACTAGGGGATACAATGAGCAGTTCTTC. Translation gives CASTRGYNEQFF.